This T cell receptor (beta chain) is drawn from a study of CD8+CD57+ T cells in acquired aplastic anemia. V lost 2 bases, J lost 6 bases, and 13 bases lay in between. The CDR3 has 14 residues. CDR1 and CDR2 from the germline V gene are MNHEY and SMNVEV (reference sequence). The sequenced patients had an expansion of CD8+CD57+ cells seen by flow cytometry. CDR3 and TCR beta VDJ profiling relied on a genomic DNA template. TCRdb re-called the reads with MiXCR, one entry per CDR3 protein. The table lists around 180,000 distinct CDR3 sequences, roughly 50% of them singletons. The sample was sorted CD4+, CD8+, or CD8+CD57+ T cells (not recorded which) from PBMCs. The chain uses TRBV27 and TRBJ1-2, with TRBD1 as a possible D gene (5 bases). The receptor was derived from a human donor with aplastic anemia. The chain's CDR3 is CASSLARDKNGYTF. As DNA, the CDR3 is TGTGCCAGCAGTTTAGCCAGGGATAAGAATGGCTACACCTTC.